Listed here are 21 T cell receptor beta chains from one sample, sequenced in a study of blood T cells in healthy people across ages. Primers used in a second PCR of about 7 to 11 cycles were a sample-barcoded 5' primer and a J-beta primer mix. TCRdb fed the 5' RACE reads into MiXCR, producing one record per CDR3 protein. The repertoire holds fewer than 700,000 distinct CDR3 sequences, with around 43% as singletons. Specimen: blood. Every receptor here comes from an elderly man in good health.

The chain links TRBV27 to TRBJ1-2, with a possible D match to TRBD1 (5 bases). The CDR3 covers 13 residues. The germline V gene has CDR1 MNHEY and CDR2 SMNVEV (reference sequence). V gave up 7 bases and J gave up 8 bases, with 17 bases separating them. The CDR3 DNA reads as TGTGCCAGCACTAGGGGCCCTGCCTGGGGCTACACCTTC. This sequence encodes CASTRGPAWGYTF.

Comment on this clonotype: Given the absence of the conserved phenylalanine or tryptophan at the CDR3 end, a read error is likely. The chain joins TRBV7-2 to TRBJ2-4; a possible D gene is TRBD2 (7 bases). The last part of the DNA fits TRBJ2-7 better; the J call may be wrong. There are 15 residues in the CDR3. Germline CDR1 and CDR2: SGHTA and FQGNSA. Here the CDR3 DNA reads TGTGCCAGCAGCTTGGGGGCGGGGGCGACCTACGAGCAGTACCTC. Its protein is CASSLGAGATYEQYL.

There are a few counts of this clonotype. The chain combines TRBV6-2 or TRBV6-3 with TRBJ2-5; 8 positions match TRBD2. Trimming at V came to 7 bases and at J to 4 bases, leaving 14 bases not matched to a gene. Germline CDR1 is MNHEY and CDR2 is SVGEGT. The CDR3 is 16 amino acids. This chain's CDR3 is CASTLSSGGVLETQYF. The DNA of the CDR3 is TGTGCCAGCACTCTTTCCAGCGGGGGTGTGTTAGAGACCCAGTACTTC.

The gene calls are TRBV5-6 and TRBJ2-7, with D unresolved. CDR1 and CDR2 (germline): SGHDT, YYEEEE. There are 12 residues in the CDR3. Trimming removed 4 bases at V and 3 bases at J, with 8 bases between. CDR3 in DNA: TGTGCCAGCAGCCCCTTTTACTACGAGCAGTACTTC. This sequence encodes CASSPFYYEQYF.

V is TRBV20-1 and J is TRBJ2-2; 7 positions match TRBD2. V shed 3 bases, J shed 2 bases, and the junction held 3 bases outside the gene matches. This CDR3 spans 14 amino acids. In germline, CDR1 is DFQATT, CDR2 SNEGSKA (reference sequence). CDR3 DNA: TGCAGTGCTAGGGCGGGAGCTAACACCGGGGAGCTGTTTTTT. It translates to CSARAGANTGELFF.

This chain connects TRBV7-8 to TRBJ2-7; a possible D gene is TRBD1 (6 bases). The CDR3 has 14 amino acids. Germline V CDR1 and CDR2: SGHVS, FQNEAQ. Trimming stripped 4 bases from V and 4 bases from J, with 14 bases between. In DNA, the CDR3 is TGTGCCAGCAGCTCCTCCCGGGACATATACGAGCAGTACTTC. Protein: CASSSSRDIYEQYF.

This clonotype was picked up a small number of times. J is TRBJ2-1 and V is TRBV4-3; TRBD1 aligns across 9 bases. CDR3 size: 14 residues. CDR1 LGHNA and CDR2 YSLEER come from the germline V gene. V shed 2 bases, J shed 5 bases, and the junction held 1 base outside the gene matches. In DNA form, the CDR3 reads TGCGCCAGCAGCCAATGGACAGGGGACAATGAGCAGTTCTTC. It codes for CASSQWTGDNEQFF.

The V call is TRBV20-1, the J call TRBJ2-7; 8 nucleotides agree with TRBD1. CDR1 DFQATT and CDR2 SNEGSKA come from the germline V gene (reference sequence). V shed 1 base, J shed 0 bases, and the junction held 5 bases outside the gene matches. There are 15 residues in the CDR3. The CDR3 is CSARVPQGGSYEQYF. The CDR3 DNA follows: TGCAGTGCTAGAGTCCCACAGGGGGGCTCCTACGAGCAGTACTTC.

The sample holds a few counts of this clonotype. A junction end diverges from the germline sequence, so it may reflect a read error. The CDR3 sequence is CSVGYWDGEIQYF. The CDR3 nucleotides read TGCAGCGTGGGTTATTGGGATGGAGAGATCCAGTACTTC. The chain carries TRBV29-1 and TRBJ2-5; no definite D call. Germline lookup yields CDR1 SQVTM and CDR2 ANQGSEA. This CDR3 spans 13 amino acids.

This clonotype showed up many times. The genes are TRBV27 and TRBJ2-5, with D uncertain. The V end lost 2 bases, the J end lost 7 bases, and 11 bases lay between the germline ends. The CDR3 is 13 residues long. Looked up from germline, CDR1 is MNHEY and CDR2 is SMNVEV (reference sequence). CDR3 sequence reads: CASSLSTWGTQYF. The DNA for the CDR3 is TGTGCCAGCAGTTTAAGTACCTGGGGGACCCAGTACTTC.

This clonotype turned up a few times. V and J are TRBV7-8 and TRBJ2-7; TRBD1 agrees at 10 bases. V shed 2 bases, J shed 3 bases, and the junction held 4 bases outside the gene matches. The CDR3 runs to 15 residues. The germline gives CDR1 SGHVS, CDR2 FQNEAQ. The CDR3 region is CASSLRGQGHYEQYF. The CDR3 DNA reads TGTGCCAGCAGCTTAAGGGGACAGGGGCACTACGAGCAGTACTTC. The whole variable domain, remainder taken from reference TRBV7-8 and TRBJ2-7, is GAGVSQSPRYKVAKRGQDVALRCDPISGHVSLFWYQQALGQGPEFLTYFQNEAQLDKSGLPSDRFFAERPEGSVSTLKIQRTQQEDSAVYLCASSLRGQGHYEQYFGPGTRLTVT.

This clonotype was recorded many times. CDR3 nucleotide sequence: TGCAGCGTCGTCCAGGGACGGTCTGAGGTGTACTTC. As protein: CSVVQGRSEVYF. The genes are TRBV29-1 and TRBJ2-5, with D tentatively TRBD1 or TRBD2 (5 bases each). Trimming shortened V by 6 bases and J by 13 bases, and 21 bases separated the two germline ends. This CDR3 has 12 amino acids. Per germline, CDR1 SQVTM and CDR2 ANQGSEA.

The V gene is TRBV12-3 or TRBV12-4, the J gene TRBJ2-2; TRBD1 matches at 9 bases. The CDR3 loop spans 20 amino acids. V shed 1 base and J 1 base; nucleotides not matched to a gene: 13. The CDR3 DNA is TGTGCCAGCAGTTTAGTACAGGGGGCGCGCCTAGCGGAGAACACCGGGGAGCTGTTTTTT. It encodes CASSLVQGARLAENTGELFF.

The chain carries TRBV6-1 and TRBJ2-5; 7 bases align to TRBD1. Germline V gene sequence: CDR1 MNHNS, CDR2 SASEGT. V lost 5 bases and J lost 2; bases outside the gene matches: 8. The CDR3 loop spans 15 amino acids. In DNA form, the CDR3 reads TGTGCCAGCAGTTCCCGGGACAGACTTCAAGAGACCCAGTACTTC. Translation: CASSSRDRLQETQYF.

V is TRBV14 and J is TRBJ1-2; TRBD1 might be the D (5 bases). V shed 5 bases and J shed 9 bases, with 22 bases lying between them. Germline lookup yields CDR1 SGHDN and CDR2 FVKESK. This CDR3 contains 15 residues. The CDR3 DNA is TGTGCCAGCAGCTCGGCCCGTGGTACAGGCGTGAGCTACACCTTC. Translated: CASSSARGTGVSYTF.

This chain links TRBV27 with TRBJ1-3, with a possible D match to TRBD1 (5 bases). CDR3 length: 14 amino acids. Germline V gene data show CDR1 as MNHEY and CDR2 as SMNVEV (reference sequence). The germline V and J ends were trimmed by 2 bases and 4 bases, with 9 bases remaining between them. CDR3 amino acids: CASSLRGVGNTIYF. The CDR3, as DNA: TGTGCCAGCAGTTTAAGAGGGGTAGGAAACACCATATATTTT.

The rearrangement links TRBV20-1 to TRBJ1-4, with D hard to call. Germline-derived CDR1 and CDR2 are DFQATT and SNEGSKA (reference sequence). CDR3 size: 14 residues. The V gene lost 6 bases and the J gene lost 0 bases, with 11 bases spanning the gap. CDR3 region: CSATHASTNEKLFF. The CDR3 DNA reads as TGCAGTGCGACCCACGCGTCAACTAATGAAAAACTGTTTTTT.

The V call is TRBV7-2, the J call TRBJ2-7; TRBD2 is a possible D gene (6 bases). Germline CDR1 is SGHTA and CDR2 is FQGNSA. Trimming shortened V by 5 bases and J by 6 bases, and 26 bases separated the two germline ends. The length of the CDR3 is 17 residues. CDR3 bases: TGTGCCAGCAGCCTATACCCCGGGGACCAGGGACTGCGCGAGCAGTACTTC. Translating gives CASSLYPGDQGLREQYF.

Many counts were recorded for this clonotype. The gene calls are TRBV4-1 and TRBJ2-3; tentatively, D is TRBD1 (6 bases). The ends were cut back, 4 bases at V and 6 bases at J, with 20 bases in the middle. Germline V gene sequence: CDR1 MGHRA, CDR2 YSYEKL. There are 16 residues in the CDR3. The CDR3 reads CASSLLRQAGEDTQYF. In nucleotides, the CDR3 is TGCGCCAGCAGCCTCCTCAGACAGGCAGGCGAGGATACGCAGTATTTT.

About this clonotype itself: This may arise from a read error, as a much more abundant clone is one base away. The V gene is TRBV29-1, the J gene TRBJ2-7; 7 bases match TRBD1. CDR3 length: 13 amino acids. Germline V gene lookup returns CDR1 SQVTM and CDR2 ANQGSEA. J was trimmed by 0 bases and V by 6 bases; bases with no gene match: 5. Here the CDR3 reads CSVGTVHSYEQYF. CDR3 sequence (DNA): TGCAGCGTAGGGACAGTCCACTCCTACGAGCAGTACTTC.

This clonotype was seen only a few times. This chain links TRBV9 with TRBJ2-7; D unclear. This CDR3 has 13 residues. Trimming took off 4 bases at V and 6 bases at J, with 14 bases between the two ends. The germline CDR1 and CDR2 sequences are SGDLS and YYNGEE. This chain's CDR3 is CASSSSGNGEQYF. The CDR3 DNA sequence: TGTGCCAGCAGCTCGTCGGGTAACGGCGAGCAGTACTTC.